This entry describes one TCR beta chain. Its specificity is unknown. Cultured CD4+ T cell DNA was sequenced using the Oncomine TCR Beta short-read assay. TCRdb passed the PCR reads through MiXCR, listing each CDR3 protein once. Of around 15,000 distinct CDR3 sequences in the sample, approximately 50% were seen once. In germline, CDR1 is MDHEN, CDR2 SYDVKM. The CDR3 has 15 amino acids. V was trimmed by 3 bases and J by 5 bases, leaving 13 bases between them. This sample was included in a study of vaccination and CD4 T cells after COVID-19. At the level of the study: The stimulating agents, overlapping spike peptides, came from SARS-CoV-2, HCoV-NL63, HCoV-OC43 and HCoV-229E.

Documented treatment: 10-day PBMC culture with coronavirus spike peptide pools or control peptides (ViraFEST assay). Roughly 2 million PBMCs per well were cultured with about 10 IU/ml IL-2 and about 10 ug/ml peptide pools. Medium was half-exchanged with fresh IL-2 medium on days 3 and 7. V gene TRBV28 combines with J gene TRBJ1-4; D call uncertain. The specimen was CD4+ T cells from blood, cultured in vitro. The receptor was derived from a human donor who had recovered from COVID-19. The CDR3 DNA sequence: TGTGCCAGCAGTTTCCGGCCCTGGAGAAATGAAAAACTGTTTTTT. This codes for CASSFRPWRNEKLFF.